The present T cell receptor (beta chain) was sequenced within a study of beta chain features in type 1 diabetes. Study-level points and caveats: Type 1 diabetes patients had moderately but significantly shorter TCRB CDR3s in all four CD4+ subsets.

The whole isolated RNA underwent reverse transcription, so sequencing captured expressed TCRB transcripts. This table comes from immunoSEQ multiplex PCR, and its TCRdb copy is limited to in-frame clones, with some not included. There are around 710,000 clones in the sample; 12% occur only once, and more than 0.09% lies in the top ten. On this clone itself: The antigen is not known. Other DNA sequences from this sample encode an identical CDR3 as well.

The sequenced material came from naive CD4+ T cells from blood. The sequence was obtained from a man aged 25 to 40 with type 1 diabetes.

The chain's CDR3 is CASSLSATNEKLFF. CDR3 in DNA: TGTGCCAGCAGCCTAAGCGCAACTAATGAAAAACTGTTTTTT. The gene calls are TRBV9 and TRBJ1-4; D uncertain. The ends were cut back, 4 bases at V and 0 bases at J, with 7 bases in the middle. CDR3 size: 14 residues. CDR1 is SGDLS and CDR2 is YYNGEE in the germline V gene. Variable domain in full (rest from reference TRBV9 and TRBJ1-4): DSGVTQTPKHLITATGQRVTLRCSPRSGDLSVYWYQQSLDQGLQFLIQYYNGEERAKGNILERFSAQQFPDLHSELNLSSLELGDSALYFCASSLSATNEKLFFGSGTQLSVL.